Shown below are 18 T cell receptor beta chains from a single sample sequenced in a study of T cells in Graves' hyperthyroidism and ophthalmopathy. Researchers took RNA transcripts and amplified the TCR beta CDR3 regions from them. When the TCR CDR3 underwent first-round RT-PCR, the HTBI primer set was used. Each CDR3 protein gets one entry after TCRdb re-called the multiplex PCR reads with MiXCR. The data show a few hundred thousand distinct CDR3 sequences, about 45% seen once. Sequenced input: peripheral blood or thyroid tissue (not recorded which). These receptors originate from a woman aged 18-30 years with Graves' hyperthyroidism.

Only a few counts were recorded for this clonotype. The chain couples TRBV11-3 to TRBJ2-2; D possibly corresponds to TRBD2 (5 bases). In germline, CDR1 is SGHNT, CDR2 YENEEA. The CDR3 runs to 23 residues. Trimming pared 0 bases from V and 0 bases from J, leaving 29 bases between. The CDR3, as DNA: TGTGCCAGCAGCTTAGATCTTGACCTCAGGCTAGCCCAACCCCAAGCGAACACCGGGGAGCTGTTTTTT. It codes for CASSLDLDLRLAQPQANTGELFF.

This clonotype was seen many times. The CDR3: CASSPAGVGRYEQYF. DNA for the CDR3: TGTGCCAGCAGCCCGGCGGGAGTGGGGCGCTACGAGCAGTACTTC. This rearrangement joins TRBV7-9 to TRBJ2-7, with TRBD2 identical over 7 bases. The trim removed 5 bases at V and 3 bases at J, leaving 10 bases unmatched. The germline gives CDR1 SEHNR, CDR2 FQNEAQ (reference sequence). The CDR3 runs 15 residues. Filled out from reference TRBV7-9 and TRBJ2-7, the complete variable domain reads DTGVSQNPRHKITKRGQNVTFRCDPISEHNRLYWYRQTLGQGPEFLTYFQNEAQLEKSRLLSDRFSAERPKGSFSTLEIQRTEQGDSAMYLCASSPAGVGRYEQYFGPGTRLTVT.

This chain links TRBV5-1 with TRBJ2-3; D remains unclear. V was trimmed by 6 bases and J by 0 bases, leaving 14 bases between them. Germline assignment: CDR1 SGHRS and CDR2 YFSETQ. CDR3 length equals 15 residues. The CDR3 here is CASKSGGGSTDTQYF. The CDR3 DNA is TGCGCCAGCAAGTCGGGCGGCGGAAGCACAGATACGCAGTATTTT.

This clonotype was counted many times. The genes are TRBV24-1 and TRBJ2-7, with 9 nucleotides matching TRBD1. Germline V lookup: CDR1 KGHDR, CDR2 SFDVKD. J lost 0 bases, V lost 7 bases, and 3 bases had no gene match. This CDR3 spans 14 amino acids. The DNA for the CDR3 is TGTGCCACCAGCAGGACAGGGGCCTCCTACGAGCAGTACTTC. Translation: CATSRTGASYEQYF.

The sample holds many counts of this clonotype. The rearrangement uses TRBV6-6 and TRBJ1-1; 8 positions match TRBD1. V gave up 5 bases and J gave up 0 bases; unmatched junction bases: 14. Germline CDR1 reads MNHNY; CDR2 reads SVGAGI (reference sequence). The CDR3 is made up of 18 amino acids. The CDR3 DNA sequence: TGTGCCAGCAGTCTAGGACAGGGAGGTTGGGGTATGAACACTGAAGCTTTCTTT. Its translation: CASSLGQGGWGMNTEAFF.

This clonotype was seen a single time. The V call is TRBV15, the J call TRBJ2-7, with 16 bases lining up with TRBD2. Per the germline V gene, CDR1 is LNHNV and CDR2 is YYDKDF (reference sequence). This CDR3 is built from 15 residues. The junction had 1 base not matched to a gene; V was cut back by 6 bases and J by 2 bases. The CDR3 loop is CATRGLAGGPYEQYF. In nucleotides, the CDR3 is TGTGCCACCAGGGGACTAGCGGGAGGGCCCTACGAGCAGTACTTC.

This clonotype has a count of ten or more. This rearrangement joins TRBV3-1 to TRBJ2-7; TRBD1 aligns across 10 bases. V dropped 3 bases and J dropped 3; count of bases not matched to a gene: 5. Per the germline V gene, CDR1 is LGHDT and CDR2 is YNNKEL (reference sequence). The CDR3 has 15 amino acids. CDR3: CASSQATGGIYEQYF. The CDR3 DNA is TGTGCCAGCAGCCAGGCGACAGGGGGCATCTACGAGCAGTACTTC.

This clonotype was picked up a small number of times. The chain links TRBV29-1 to TRBJ2-1; D remains unclear. The V gene lost 0 bases and the J gene lost 3 bases, with 6 bases spanning the gap. Germline assignment: CDR1 SQVTM and CDR2 ANQGSEA. The CDR3 length is 13 residues. The CDR3 loop reads CSVEEHSYNEQFF. DNA of the CDR3: TGCAGCGTTGAAGAGCACAGCTACAATGAGCAGTTCTTC.

This clonotype was seen once. Being one base from a much bigger clone, this may be a read error. V and J are TRBV12-5 and TRBJ1-2, with D maybe TRBD1 (6 bases). Germline V gene sequence: CDR1 LGHNT, CDR2 FRNRAP. CDR3 size: 16 residues. The V gene lost 6 bases and the J gene lost 4 bases, with 21 bases spanning the gap. CDR3 sequence: CASGQLTLGHLYGYTF. In DNA form, the CDR3 reads TGTGCTAGTGGCCAACTCACACTGGGACACCTCTATGGCTACACCTTC.

About this clonotype itself: Since no conserved phenylalanine or tryptophan closes the CDR3, a read error is the likely cause. The limits of the CDR3 on the DNA are not certain, so only TCRdb's listed CDR3 is given. The chain carries TRBV7-2 and TRBJ2-5; no DNA check was done on the table's D call, TRBD1. From its first to its last residue, the CDR3 has 12 amino acids. The germline V gene encodes CDR1 SGHTA and CDR2 FQGNSA. The CDR3 sequence: CASSLDQGWGVA.

This clonotype was seen repeatedly, ten times or more. The chain recombines TRBV4-3 with TRBJ2-2, with TRBD1 identical over 7 bases. CDR3 size: 16 residues. Germline V gene lookup returns CDR1 LGHNA and CDR2 YSLEER. Trimming removed 8 bases from V and 4 bases from J; junction bases left unmatched: 13. CDR3: CASGKNRGYGTGELFF. CDR3 DNA: TGCGCCAGCGGAAAGAACAGGGGTTATGGCACCGGGGAGCTGTTTTTT.

V gene TRBV25-1 combines with J gene TRBJ1-1; no definite D call. Germline CDR1 and CDR2: MGHDK and SYGVNS. Trimming left V 6 bases short and J 6 bases short, with 11 bases between. CDR3 size: 12 residues. In DNA, the CDR3 is TGTGCCAGCAGAAGGGTGAGCCCTGAAGCTTTCTTT. Translated: CASRRVSPEAFF. Drawing the rest from reference TRBV25-1 and TRBJ1-1, the complete variable domain is EADIYQTPRYLVIGTGKKITLECSQTMGHDKMYWYQQDPGMELHLIHYSYGVNSTEKGDLSSESTVSRIRTEHFPLTLESARPSHTSQYLCASRRVSPEAFFGQGTRLTVV.

This clonotype was observed at least ten times. The V gene is TRBV20-1, the J gene TRBJ1-2, with D unresolved. Trimming removed 5 bases at V and 2 bases at J, with 15 bases between. The germline gives CDR1 DFQATT, CDR2 SNEGSKA (reference sequence). CDR3 length: 14 amino acids. The CDR3 is CSAFPTSGNYGYTF. DNA for the CDR3: TGCAGTGCTTTCCCTACTTCAGGCAACTATGGCTACACCTTC.

This clonotype was counted many times. The CDR3 DNA sequence: TGTGCCAGCAGCGACATACAGTATGGCTACACCTTC. Residues: CASSDIQYGYTF. The rearrangement links TRBV9 to TRBJ1-2; no clear D gene. The V end was cut by 3 bases, the J end by 5 bases, with 8 bases between. Germline V gene data show CDR1 as SGDLS and CDR2 as YYNGEE. The CDR3 covers 12 residues. The entire variable domain, with the rest obtained from reference TRBV9 and TRBJ1-2, is as follows: DSGVTQTPKHLITATGQRVTLRCSPRSGDLSVYWYQQSLDQGLQFLIQYYNGEERAKGNILERFSAQQFPDLHSELNLSSLELGDSALYFCASSDIQYGYTFGSGTRLTVV.

This clonotype has a count of ten or more. The V call is TRBV6-5, the J call TRBJ1-4; no clear D. CDR3 size: 12 residues. Between the trimmed V and J ends, which lost 2 bases and 8 bases, there was a span of 6 bases. Germline-derived CDR1 and CDR2 are MNHEY and SVGAGI. The CDR3, as DNA: TGTGCCAGCAGTTACCTAGGCGAAAAACTGTTTTTT. This translates into CASSYLGEKLFF.

This clonotype was detected ten times or more. An end of the junction differs from the germline gene, which may be a read error. The chain employs TRBV4-1 and TRBJ2-5, with 7 nucleotides matching TRBD1. The CDR3 is 16 amino acids. Per the germline V gene, CDR1 is MGHRA and CDR2 is YSYEKL. The CDR3 protein is CASSQEGRRGKEIQYF. Here the CDR3 DNA reads TGCGCCAGCAGCCAAGAAGGTCGCAGGGGGAAAGAGATCCAGTACTTC.

This clonotype was found once. This sequence joins TRBV29-1 and TRBJ2-7; TRBD2 agrees at 9 bases. With V trimmed by 4 bases and J by 1 base, 2 bases remained unmatched. CDR3 length: 13 amino acids. Germline lookup yields CDR1 SQVTM and CDR2 ANQGSEA. CDR3 bases: TGCAGCGTTGTCCTAGCGGGGTCCTACGAGCAGTACTTC. This gives the protein CSVVLAGSYEQYF.

The table lists this clonotype with many counts. V is TRBV12-3 or TRBV12-4 and J is TRBJ1-2; D remains ambiguous. V shed 3 bases and J shed 3 bases, with 8 bases lying between them. The CDR3 has 13 residues. CDR3 amino acids: CASSLRADYGYTF. CDR3 coding DNA: TGTGCCAGCAGTTTGCGAGCTGACTATGGCTACACCTTC.